Listed below are T cell receptor beta chains from one sample, sequenced in a study of OX40 agonist ivuxolimab in advanced cancers. Data came from immunoSEQ multiplex PCR; TCRdb stores just in-frame clones and leaves some out. The sample gives 15,000 or so clones, over 75% of which show up once; about 25% is in the top ten. Material: CD4+ or CD8+ T cells sorted from blood, obtained in a trial of the OX40 agonist ivuxolimab. The receptors shown here come from an adult with an advanced solid tumor such as melanoma, head and neck, liver or kidney cancer. Both conserved end residues are part of each CDR3. Fields, in order: D gene, V gene, J gene, clone size, CDR3 protein, CDR3 DNA. A D gene is named only where the DNA matches it firmly. Size is stated for part of the rows, as once, few or many counts, or as a class when the clone is expanded.

>NA|TRBV29-1|TRBJ2-3|NA
CSVVGVSTDTQYF
TGCAGCGTTGTAGGAGTAAGCACAGATACGCAGTATTTT
>NA|TRBV6-5|TRBJ2-7|NA
CASSYGDGQYF
TGTGCCAGCAGTTACGGGGACGGGCAGTACTTC
>NA|TRBV5-4|TRBJ2-3|NA
CASSFHTDTQYF
TGTGCCAGCAGCTTTCACACAGATACGCAGTATTTT
>NA|TRBV10-1|TRBJ1-3|NA
CASSDPGSENTIYF
TGCGCCAGCAGTGACCCCGGGTCTGAAAACACCATATATTTT
>NA|TRBV6-5|TRBJ2-1|NA
CASSYWGGLEQFF
TGTGCCAGCAGTTACTGGGGGGGCCTTGAGCAGTTCTTC
>TRBD1|TRBV19|TRBJ1-1|NA
CASSIQGAGTEAFF
TGTGCCAGTAGTATCCAGGGGGCAGGCACTGAAGCTTTCTTT
>NA|TRBV6-5|TRBJ1-2|NA
CASSADSRFNYGYTF
TGTGCCAGCAGCGCCGACAGCCGATTTAACTATGGCTACACCTTC
>NA|TRBV7-8|TRBJ2-7|NA
CASSLQVSSEQYF
TGTGCCAGCAGCCTACAGGTCTCGAGTGAGCAGTACTTC
>NA|TRBV11-2|TRBJ2-7|NA
CASSLVQGFTYEQYF
TGTGCCAGCAGCTTAGTCCAGGGGTTTACCTACGAGCAGTACTTC
>NA|TRBV2|TRBJ1-2|NA
CASSPSTGKGYTF
TGTGCCAGCAGCCCCAGTACAGGGAAAGGCTACACCTTC
>NA|TRBV10-2|TRBJ1-4|NA
CASSEKYRVNEKLFF
TGCGCCAGCAGTGAGAAGTACAGGGTAAATGAAAAACTGTTTTTT
>NA|TRBV6-1|TRBJ1-3|NA
CASRDGSRNTIYF
TGTGCCAGCAGGGACGGAAGTAGAAACACCATATATTTT
>NA|TRBV19|TRBJ2-7|NA
CASSIAVLGDPSYEQYF
TGTGCCAGTAGTATAGCGGTGTTAGGGGACCCCTCCTACGAGCAGTACTTC
>NA|TRBV11-2|TRBJ2-5|NA
CASSFGPGLLQETQYF
TGTGCCAGCAGCTTTGGTCCAGGCTTACTTCAAGAGACCCAGTACTTC
>TRBD1|TRBV7-6|TRBJ2-3|medium-sized
CASSWTRGRADTQYF
TGTGCCAGCAGCTGGACCAGGGGGCGCGCAGATACGCAGTATTTT
>NA|TRBV6-1|TRBJ2-7|once
CASSERTHHTNEQYF
TGTGCCAGCAGTGAACGCACCCATCATACAAACGAGCAGTACTTC
>TRBD1|TRBV4-1|TRBJ2-5|NA
CASSYDRGQETQYF
TGCGCCAGCAGCTACGACAGGGGGCAAGAGACCCAGTACTTC
>NA|TRBV18|TRBJ2-5|NA
CASSPPTRRETQYF
TGTGCCAGCTCACCCCCGACTAGGAGAGAGACCCAGTACTTC
>TRBD2|TRBV9|TRBJ2-3|NA
CASSLHSGGAADTQYF
TGTGCCAGCAGCCTCCATAGCGGGGGGGCTGCAGATACGCAGTATTTT
>NA|TRBV25-1|TRBJ2-3|NA
CASTWTDTQYF
TGTGCCAGCACCTGGACAGATACGCAGTATTTT
>NA|TRBV13|TRBJ2-3|NA
CASSSPIRGETPNTQYF
TGTGCCAGCAGCTCACCAATCAGGGGCGAGACTCCAAATACGCAGTATTTT
>TRBD1|TRBV5-5|TRBJ2-7|NA
CASSFRQGGGYEQYF
TGTGCCAGCAGCTTTCGACAGGGTGGGGGATACGAGCAGTACTTC
>TRBD1|TRBV18|TRBJ1-2|NA
CASSPGTGANYGYTF
TGTGCCAGCTCACCTGGAACAGGGGCTAACTATGGCTACACCTTC
>TRBD1|TRBV27|TRBJ1-1|NA
CASSPDRESMLDTEAFF
TGTGCCAGCAGTCCGGACAGGGAGTCGATGTTGGACACTGAAGCTTTCTTT